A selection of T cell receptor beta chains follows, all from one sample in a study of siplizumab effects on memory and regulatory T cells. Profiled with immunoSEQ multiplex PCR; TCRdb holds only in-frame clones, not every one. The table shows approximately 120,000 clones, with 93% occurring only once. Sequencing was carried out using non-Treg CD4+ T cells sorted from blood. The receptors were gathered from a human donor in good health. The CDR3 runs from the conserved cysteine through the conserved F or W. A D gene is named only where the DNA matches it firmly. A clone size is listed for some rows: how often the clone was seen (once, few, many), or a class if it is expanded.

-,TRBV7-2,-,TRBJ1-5,CASSQSQVQPQHF,TGTGCCAGCAGCCAAAGCCAGGTTCAGCCCCAGCATTTT
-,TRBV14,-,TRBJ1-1,CASSQDLDPEAFF,TGTGCCAGCAGCCAAGATCTCGATCCTGAAGCTTTCTTT
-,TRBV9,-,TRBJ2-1,CASTPRGGVFYNEQFF,TGTGCCAGCACCCCCCGAGGGGGGGTCTTTTACAATGAGCAGTTCTTC
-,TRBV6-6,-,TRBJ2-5,CASKWTQGGETQYF,TGTGCCAGCAAGTGGACGCAGGGCGGGGAGACCCAGTACTTC
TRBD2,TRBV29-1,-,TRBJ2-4,CSVNSGGAAKNIQYF,TGCAGCGTTAATAGCGGGGGGGCGGCCAAAAACATTCAGTACTTC
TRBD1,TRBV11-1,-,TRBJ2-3,CASRKGTASTDTQYF,TGTGCCAGCAGAAAAGGGACAGCTAGCACAGATACGCAGTATTTT
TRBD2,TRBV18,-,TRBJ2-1,CASSPRQGAGSSYNEQFF,TGTGCCAGCTCACCAAGGCAGGGAGCGGGAAGCTCCTACAATGAGCAGTTCTTC
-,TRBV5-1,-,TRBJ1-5,CASSLEPGLGNQPQHF,TGCGCCAGCAGCTTGGAACCAGGGCTCGGCAATCAGCCCCAGCATTTT
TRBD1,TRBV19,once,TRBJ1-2,CASSRTGFGNYGYTF,TGTGCCAGTAGTCGGACAGGATTTGGTAACTATGGCTACACCTTC
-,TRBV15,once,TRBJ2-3,CATRGVGTDTQYF,TGTGCCACCCGCGGGGTAGGCACAGATACGCAGTATTTT
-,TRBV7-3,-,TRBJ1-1,CASSLFVNTEAFF,TGTGCCAGCAGCTTATTTGTGAACACTGAAGCTTTCTTT
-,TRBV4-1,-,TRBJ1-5,CASSQVGFQPQHF,TGCGCCAGCAGCCAAGTTGGTTTTCAGCCCCAGCATTTT
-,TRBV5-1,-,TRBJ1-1,CASRGGQGYTEAFF,TGCGCCAGCAGGGGGGGCCAGGGCTACACTGAAGCTTTCTTT
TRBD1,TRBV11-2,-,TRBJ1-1,CASSLDTGGTEAFF,TGTGCCAGCAGCTTAGATACAGGGGGCACTGAAGCTTTCTTT
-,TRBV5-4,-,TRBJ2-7,CASSPGIRDEQYF,TGTGCCAGCAGCCCCGGAATCCGAGACGAGCAGTACTTC
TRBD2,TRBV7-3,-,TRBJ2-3,CASSLKGGGGTTDTQYF,TGTGCCAGCAGCTTAAAAGGTGGCGGGGGGACCACAGATACGCAGTATTTT
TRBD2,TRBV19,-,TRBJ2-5,CASGLGETQYF,TGTGCCAGTGGACTAGGAGAGACCCAGTACTTC
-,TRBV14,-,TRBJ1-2,CASSQTRQSYGYTF,TGTGCCAGCAGCCAAACTCGACAGAGTTATGGCTACACCTTC
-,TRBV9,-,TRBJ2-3,CASASGLKKYF,TGTGCCAGCGCCTCGGGCTTAAAAAAGTATTTT
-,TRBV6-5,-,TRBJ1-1,CASSFMTGPEAFF,TGTGCCAGCAGTTTTATGACGGGACCTGAAGCTTTCTTT
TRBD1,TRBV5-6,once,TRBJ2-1,CASSFQGQPSYNEQFF,TGTGCCAGCAGCTTCCAGGGACAGCCCTCCTACAATGAGCAGTTCTTC
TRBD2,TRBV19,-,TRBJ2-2,CASSIRLAPTGELFF,TGTGCCAGTAGTATCAGACTAGCGCCCACCGGGGAGCTGTTTTTT
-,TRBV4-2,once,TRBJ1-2,CASSQGLGYGYTF,TGTGCCAGCAGCCAAGGACTCGGCTATGGCTACACCTTC
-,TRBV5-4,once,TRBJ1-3,CASSFGNTIYF,TGTGCCAGCAGCTTTGGAAACACCATATATTTT
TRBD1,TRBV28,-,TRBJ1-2,CASTLDPQGALGYTF,TGTGCCAGCACTCTAGACCCCCAGGGGGCGCTTGGCTACACCTTC
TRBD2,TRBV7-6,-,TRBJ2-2,CASSHTSGGATGELFF,TGTGCCAGCAGCCATACTAGCGGGGGTGCCACCGGGGAGCTGTTTTTT
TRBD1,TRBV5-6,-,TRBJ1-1,CASSLLDRENTEAFF,TGTGCCAGCAGCTTGTTGGACAGGGAGAACACTGAAGCTTTCTTT
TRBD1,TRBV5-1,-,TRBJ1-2,CASSLGPGQGPLGGYTF,TGCGCCAGCAGCTTGGGTCCGGGACAGGGCCCTTTGGGAGGCTACACCTTC
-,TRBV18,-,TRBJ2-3,CASSPLIQGGTDTQYF,TGTGCCAGCTCACCACTTATTCAGGGCGGCACAGATACGCAGTATTTT
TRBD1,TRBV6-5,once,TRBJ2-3,CASSYSSRGLADTQYF,TGTGCCAGCAGTTACTCGTCCAGGGGGCTAGCAGATACGCAGTATTTT
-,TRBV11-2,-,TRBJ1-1,CASSFGGMNTEAFF,TGTGCCAGCAGCTTTGGGGGTATGAACACTGAAGCTTTCTTT
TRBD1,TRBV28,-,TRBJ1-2,CASREPGQAYGYTF,TGTGCCAGCCGCGAGCCGGGACAGGCGTATGGCTACACCTTC
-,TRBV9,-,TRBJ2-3,CASSGTTFTQYF,TGTGCCAGCAGTGGCACTACCTTCACCCAGTATTTT
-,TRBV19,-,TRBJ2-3,CASSTGVGGFTDTQYF,TGTGCCAGTAGTACCGGCGTAGGGGGGTTCACAGATACGCAGTATTTT
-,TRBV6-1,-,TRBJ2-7,CASSEASGYEQYF,TGTGCCAGCAGTGAAGCCTCCGGCTACGAGCAGTACTTC
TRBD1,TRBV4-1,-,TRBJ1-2,CASSQSIRDRGGYGYTF,TGCGCCAGCAGCCAATCCATCCGGGACAGGGGCGGCTATGGCTACACCTTC